Sequencing of this T cell receptor (beta chain) was carried out in a study of blood T cells in healthy people across ages. On the study more broadly: Capture by template switching was about one barcoded beta molecule per two T cells.

This CDR3 has 13 residues. In germline, CDR1 is SGDLS, CDR2 YYNGEE. Trimming took off 1 base at V and 3 bases at J, with 7 bases between the two ends. Study results and limitations: Roughly linear age-related decline in beta diversity appeared, significant by age 40. Long-lived donors carried more naive CD4+ cells and greater diversity than aged donors.

Note on this clonotype: Its antigen is unknown.

Primed by a sample-barcoded 5' primer and a J-beta primer mix, a second PCR proceeded for 7 to 11 cycles. TCRdb reprocessed the 5' RACE reads via MiXCR and lists one record per CDR3 protein. Altogether approximately 2,000,000 distinct CDR3 sequences are present, 35% to 50% being singletons, with the ten largest covering about 23%. PBMCs numbering at least 6 million were isolated per sample. The chain combines TRBV9 with TRBJ1-1, with D hard to call. The source material was blood. The sequence came from a human donor in good health. CDR3 nucleotide sequence: TGTGCCAGCAGCGTAAGTGGGGACACTGAAGCTTTCTTT. Translation gives CASSVSGDTEAFF.